The clone carrying this T cell receptor beta chain was found a few times. This entry is derived from a study of blood T cell repertoires in COVID-19. Study background: Collection of acute and convalescent COVID-19 samples took place in the United States, Italy and Spain.

The CDR3 loop spans 15 amino acids. The V gene end was trimmed by 0 bases and the J gene end by 5 bases; junction bases not matched to a gene: 5. The germline V gene encodes CDR1 SGHTS and CDR2 YDEGEE. Recruited during active infection, patients (from Seattle) were subsequently followed longitudinally. This table comes from immunoSEQ multiplex PCR, and its TCRdb copy is limited to in-frame clones, with some not included. The table shows just over 350,000 clones, with approximately 86% occurring only once. The TCR originated in a woman aged 60-70 years with COVID-19, enrolled during active disease. Sample: peripheral blood. This sequence joins TRBV5-8 and TRBJ1-5, with 7 bases aligning to TRBD1. CDR3: CASSLAMTGYQPQHF. The CDR3 DNA sequence: TGTGCCAGCAGCTTGGCCATGACAGGGTATCAGCCCCAGCATTTT.